This T cell receptor beta chain is drawn from a study of T cell responses to AZD1222 COVID-19 vaccine. Notes on this clone: Its antigen is currently unknown.

Study-wide points: After the peak T cell response, and only then, were repertoires sampled. With dominance at 160-218 and 743-854, vaccine-associated CD4 TCRs spanned spike. Spike-specific TCR breadth and depth rose after two AZD1222 doses. Donors were largely white British and mainly female; clonal diversity was possibly underestimated.

Profiling relied on immunoSEQ multiplex PCR, and the TCRdb table lists in-frame clones only, not all of them. This sample has roughly 77,000 clones, with 92% found just once. This CDR3 is 16 amino acids long. Germline V gene lookup returns CDR1 KGHSH and CDR2 LQKENI. The J segment lost 1 base and the V segment lost 4 bases, leaving 8 bases of the junction unmatched. The sequence derives from an adult in good health. The chain couples TRBV18 to TRBJ2-5; 8 bases are a match to TRBD2. The specimen was peripheral blood, collected on day 0 of MenACWY control vaccination. Here the CDR3 reads CASSLGAGEPQETQYF. The CDR3 region has the DNA TGTGCCAGCTCACTGGGAGCGGGGGAACCCCAAGAGACCCAGTACTTC.